Included here is one TCR beta chain sequence, with context. Its antigen remains unknown. Produced via immunoSEQ multiplex PCR; TCRdb's table is partial and in-frame only. The profile shows about 160,000 clones, about 90% of them singletons. The source of the sample is a study of T cell responses to AZD1222 COVID-19 vaccine. At the level of the study: Pooled together were second doses at about 4 or about 12 weeks. Findings and caveats of the study: Within unmutated variant regions lay the reported targets of nearly half of spike-specific TCRs. The study sampled repertoires only after the peak T cell response. A mostly white British donor set with more females was recruited, and clonal diversity was possibly underestimated.

This clonotype was sampled from an adult in good health. The sample was peripheral blood, taken on day 0 of AZD1222 vaccination.

The CDR3, as DNA: TGTGCCAGCAGCACCGGACAGGGGGCCGCCGAGCAGTACTTC. Protein product: CASSTGQGAAEQYF. The V gene is TRBV5-4, the J gene TRBJ2-7, with 11 bases that match TRBD1. The CDR3 has 14 residues. J gave up 6 bases and V 4 bases, and 6 bases lay outside the gene matches. Germline CDR1 is SGHNT and CDR2 is YYREEE (reference sequence). Full variable domain (remainder filled in from reference TRBV5-4 and TRBJ2-7): ETGVTQSPTHLIKTRGQQVTLRCSSQSGHNTVSWYQQALGQGPQFIFQYYREEENGRGNFPPRFSGLQFPNYSSELNVNALELDDSALYLCASSTGQGAAEQYFGPGTRLTVT.